A selection of T cell receptor beta chains follows, all from one sample in a study of T cells in Graves' hyperthyroidism and ophthalmopathy. TCRdb itself ran the multiplex PCR reads through MiXCR, one entry per CDR3 protein. The sample has some 460,000 distinct CDR3 sequences; less than 20% are singletons. Sequencing was performed on blood. These receptors were collected from a woman aged 18-29 years with Graves' hyperthyroidism. The CDR3 runs from the conserved cysteine through the conserved F or W. The D gene is left open where the match is weak. Part of the rows lack a size; the others show once, few, many or a class for expanded clones.

J | size | V | D | CDR3 | DNA
TRBJ2-4 | many | TRBV7-2 | . | CASSIGGLTKNIQYF | TGTGCCAGCAGCATTGGGGGGCTTACCAAAAACATTCAGTACTTC
TRBJ1-1 | many | TRBV20-1 | . | CSARYKGGATEAFF | TGCAGTGCTAGATACAAGGGGGGGGCCACTGAAGCTTTCTTT
TRBJ2-1 | . | TRBV5-5 | . | CAGSFDIYNEQFF | TGTGCCGGCAGCTTCGACATCTACAATGAGCAGTTCTTC
TRBJ1-1 | many | TRBV5-1 | . | CASSLARNTEAFF | TGTGCCAGCTCACTAGCCAGGAACACTGAAGCTTTCTTT
TRBJ1-4 | . | TRBV9 | . | CASSVGPGTPNEKLFF | TGTGCCAGCAGCGTGGGCCCCGGGACACCTAATGAAAAACTGTTTTTT
TRBJ1-1 | once | TRBV10-3 | . | CAISLSDKNTEALF | TGTGCCATCAGTCTCTCAGACAAGAACACTGAAGCTCTCTTT
TRBJ1-1 | . | TRBV19 | . | CASTAGVNTEAFF | TGTGCCAGTACGGCGGGGGTGAACACTGAAGCTTTCTTT
TRBJ2-2 | many | TRBV7-8 | . | CASSPGRTGELFF | TGTGCCAGCAGTCCAGGGCGGACCGGGGAGCTGTTTTTT
TRBJ2-5 | few | TRBV7-2 | . | CASSSQTAQETQYF | TGTGCCAGCAGCTCCCAGACAGCTCAAGAGACCCAGTACTTC
TRBJ1-1 | many | TRBV6-1 | . | CATSEAGAEAFF | TGTGCCACCTCGGAAGCTGGCGCTGAAGCTTTCTTT
TRBJ2-5 | few | TRBV27 | . | CASTKDPHGETQYF | TGTGCCAGCACTAAGGACCCCCACGGAGAGACCCAGTACTTC
TRBJ2-3 | many | TRBV6-1 | . | CASSEVGIGTDTQYF | TGTGCCAGCAGTGAAGTAGGGATAGGCACAGATACGCAGTATTTT
TRBJ2-7 | few | TRBV19 | . | CASRGAGRDTSYEQYF | TGTGCCAGTAGGGGCGCCGGGCGGGACACCTCCTACGAGCAGTACTTC
TRBJ1-2 | . | TRBV15 | . | CATSRDRRVGYTF | TGTGCCACCAGCAGAGATAGGAGGGTTGGCTACACCTTC
TRBJ1-1 | . | TRBV11-3 | TRBD1 | CASSPLRRQGAPNTEAFF | TGTGCCAGCAGCCCTCTCCGTAGACAGGGGGCCCCGAACACTGAAGCTTTCTTT
TRBJ1-5 | few | TRBV19 | . | CASGTGGYQPQHF | TGTGCCAGCGGGACGGGGGGGTATCAGCCCCAGCATTTT
TRBJ1-4 | . | TRBV28 | . | CASSWTSGNEKLFF | TGTGCCAGCAGTTGGACCTCCGGGAATGAAAAACTGTTTTTT
TRBJ1-5 | many | TRBV10-2 | TRBD1 | CASSEPGQIYSNQPQHF | TGCGCCAGCAGTGAGCCGGGACAGATTTATAGCAATCAGCCCCAGCATTTT
TRBJ2-3 | . | TRBV6-4 | . | CASSDSGGSTDTQYF | TGTGCCAGCAGTGACTCTGGCGGGAGCACAGATACGCAGTATTTT
TRBJ2-2 | few | TRBV28 | TRBD2 | CATGGTGELFF | TGTGCCACCGGGGGGACCGGGGAGCTGTTTTTT
TRBJ1-1 | many | TRBV24-1 | . | CATSESQGTEAFF | TGTGCCACCAGTGAAAGTCAGGGCACTGAAGCTTTCTTT
TRBJ2-5 | . | TRBV25-1 | . | CASSAALRETQYF | TGTGCCAGCAGTGCAGCTCTACGAGAGACCCAGTACTTC
TRBJ2-4 | many | TRBV5-1 | TRBD1 | CASSYDRGEIQYF | TGCGCCAGCAGCTATGACAGGGGAGAAATTCAGTACTTC
TRBJ2-7 | many | TRBV20-1 | . | CSASSGGASTYEQYF | TGCAGTGCGAGCTCGGGCGGAGCCAGTACCTACGAGCAGTACTTC
TRBJ2-3 | many | TRBV6-1 | . | CASSALPFLGVRPDTQYF | TGTGCCAGCAGTGCCCTACCCTTTCTGGGGGTCAGGCCAGATACGCAGTATTTT
TRBJ2-7 | many | TRBV27 | TRBD2 | CASSSQGLAGGYEQYF | TGTGCCAGCAGTTCCCAAGGACTAGCGGGTGGCTACGAGCAGTACTTC